This passage covers 8 T cell receptor beta chains from one sample sequenced in a study of neurological immune-mediated disorders. TCRdb redid the calling of the 5' RACE reads with MiXCR, one entry per CDR3 protein. Of roughly 100,000 distinct CDR3 sequences in the sample, around 3.5% were seen once. The sample consisted of PBMCs. These receptors all come from a woman aged 50 to 60 with multiple sclerosis.

This clonotype was seen many times. This chain links TRBV20-1 with TRBJ1-1; 8 bases fit TRBD1. V was clipped by 3 bases and J by 1 base; unmatched bases: 4. Per germline, CDR1 DFQATT and CDR2 SNEGSKA (reference sequence). CDR3 length: 14 residues. CDR3: CSASDRGWNTEAFF. In DNA form, the CDR3 reads TGCAGTGCTAGCGACAGGGGATGGAACACTGAAGCTTTCTTT.

This clonotype has ten or more counts. The V gene is TRBV2, the J gene TRBJ2-7; D is undetermined. V lost 8 bases and J 6 bases, leaving 8 bases between the germline ends. CDR1 and CDR2 (germline): SNHLY, FYNNEI. The CDR3 has 10 residues. CDR3 nucleotides: TGTGCCAGCGTACCGGGCGAGCAGTACTTC. Amino acid sequence: CASVPGEQYF.

This clonotype was found many times. J is TRBJ2-1 and V is TRBV5-1; D not resolved. Trimming took off 3 bases at V and 8 bases at J, with 15 bases between the two ends. CDR1 and CDR2 from the germline V gene are SGHRS and YFSETQ. This CDR3 is 14 amino acids long. The DNA of the CDR3 is TGCGCCAGCAGCTCGTTCCGGCCCGGAGATGAGCAGTTCTTC. It yields the protein CASSSFRPGDEQFF.

Ten or more counts support this clonotype. The gene calls are TRBV3-1 and TRBJ2-2; possibly TRBD1 for D (6 bases). The ends were cut back, 8 bases at V and 3 bases at J, with 19 bases in the middle. This CDR3 has 16 residues. Germline V gene lookup returns CDR1 LGHDT and CDR2 YNNKEL (reference sequence). The CDR3 DNA reads as TGTGCCAGCTCCCCACTAACAGGGTGGGACACCGGGGAGCTGTTTTTT. This translates into CASSPLTGWDTGELFF.

This clonotype was detected many times. This chain joins TRBV7-9 and TRBJ2-1; 11 positions agree with TRBD2. This CDR3 comprises 18 residues. The germline gives CDR1 SEHNR, CDR2 FQNEAQ (reference sequence). V trimming: 2 bases; J trimming: 7 bases; junction bases outside the gene matches: 13. The CDR3 nucleotides read TGTGCCAGCAGCTTACCAACTAGCGGGGGATCGAATAAGAATGAGCAGTTCTTC. Protein product: CASSLPTSGGSNKNEQFF.

This clonotype was counted at least ten times. V is TRBV5-1 and J is TRBJ2-5, with D perhaps TRBD1 or TRBD2 (5 bases each). This CDR3 is 15 amino acids long. Germline CDR1 is SGHRS and CDR2 is YFSETQ. Deletions cut 2 bases from V and 2 bases from J, with 13 bases between. CDR3 protein: CASSLGEGRQETQYF. The CDR3 bases are TGCGCCAGCAGCTTAGGTGAGGGACGACAAGAGACCCAGTACTTC.

The table lists this clonotype with many counts. The J gene is TRBJ1-5, the V gene TRBV6-2 or TRBV6-3, with D possibly being TRBD1 (5 bases). V gave up 2 bases and J gave up 2 bases, with 22 bases separating them. CDR1 MNHEY and CDR2 SVGEGT come from the germline V gene. The CDR3 has 19 residues. CDR3 sequence: CASSYLGPTGSTGNQPQHF. CDR3 nucleotides: TGTGCCAGCAGTTACCTGGGGCCAACGGGGAGTACGGGCAATCAGCCCCAGCATTTT.

This clonotype was counted ten times or more. The chain couples TRBV20-1 to TRBJ2-2; D may be TRBD2 (6 bases). CDR1 DFQATT and CDR2 SNEGSKA come from the germline V gene (reference sequence). The CDR3 sequence is 15 residues long. V was trimmed by 4 bases and J by 1 base, leaving 13 bases between them. The CDR3 protein is CSATAPAGNTGELFF. CDR3 DNA: TGCAGTGCTACGGCGCCAGCGGGGAACACCGGGGAGCTGTTTTTT.